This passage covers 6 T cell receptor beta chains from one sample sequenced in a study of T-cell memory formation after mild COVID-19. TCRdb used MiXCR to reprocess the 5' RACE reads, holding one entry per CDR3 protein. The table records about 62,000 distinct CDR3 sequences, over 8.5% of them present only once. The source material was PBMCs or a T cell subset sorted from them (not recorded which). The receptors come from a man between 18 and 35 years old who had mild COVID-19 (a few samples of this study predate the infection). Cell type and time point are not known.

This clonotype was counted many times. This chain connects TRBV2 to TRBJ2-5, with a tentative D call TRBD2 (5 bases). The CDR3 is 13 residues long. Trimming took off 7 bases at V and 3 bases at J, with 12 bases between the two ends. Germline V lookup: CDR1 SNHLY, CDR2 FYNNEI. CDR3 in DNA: TGTGCCAGCACCCCGGAGGTTGAAGAGACCCAGTACTTC. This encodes CASTPEVEETQYF.

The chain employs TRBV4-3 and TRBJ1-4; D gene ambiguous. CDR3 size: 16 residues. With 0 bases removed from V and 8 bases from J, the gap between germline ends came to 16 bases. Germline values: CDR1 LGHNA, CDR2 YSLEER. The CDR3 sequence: CASSQDAVGNGEKLFF. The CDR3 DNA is TGCGCCAGCAGCCAAGATGCGGTGGGGAATGGGGAAAAACTGTTTTTT.

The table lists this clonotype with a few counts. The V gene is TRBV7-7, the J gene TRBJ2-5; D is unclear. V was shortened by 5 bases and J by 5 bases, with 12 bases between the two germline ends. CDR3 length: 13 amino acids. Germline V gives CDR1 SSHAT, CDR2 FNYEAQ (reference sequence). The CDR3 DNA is TGTGCCAGCAGCCCAACGAGGTTGGAGACCCAGTACTTC. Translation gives CASSPTRLETQYF.

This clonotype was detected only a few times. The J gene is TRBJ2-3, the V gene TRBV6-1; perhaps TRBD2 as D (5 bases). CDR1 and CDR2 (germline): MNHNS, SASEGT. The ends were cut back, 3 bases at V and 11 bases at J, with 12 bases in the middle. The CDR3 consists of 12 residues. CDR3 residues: CASSDSGYEQYF. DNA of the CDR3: TGTGCCAGCAGTGATTCGGGGTATGAGCAGTATTTT.

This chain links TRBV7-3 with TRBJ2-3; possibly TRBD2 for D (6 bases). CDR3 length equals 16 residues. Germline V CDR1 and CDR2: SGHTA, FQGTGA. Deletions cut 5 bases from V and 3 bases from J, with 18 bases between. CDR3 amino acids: CASSMGLSSITDTQYF. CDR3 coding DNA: TGTGCCAGCAGCATGGGACTTAGTTCGATTACAGATACGCAGTATTTT. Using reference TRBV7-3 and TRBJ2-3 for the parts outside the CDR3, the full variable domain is GAGVSQTPSNKVTEKGKYVELRCDPISGHTALYWYRQSLGQGPEFLIYFQGTGAADDSGLPNDRFFAVRPEGSVSTLKIQRTERGDSAVYLCASSMGLSSITDTQYFGPGTRLTVL.

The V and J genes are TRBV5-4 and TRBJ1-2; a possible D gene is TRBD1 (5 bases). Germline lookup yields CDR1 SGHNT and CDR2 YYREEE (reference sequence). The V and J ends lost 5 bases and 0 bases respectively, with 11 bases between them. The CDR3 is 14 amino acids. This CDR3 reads CASRGTETNYGYTF. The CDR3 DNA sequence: TGTGCCAGCAGGGGGACCGAGACTAACTATGGCTACACCTTC.